Listed below are T cell receptor beta chains from one sample, sequenced in a study of beta chain features in type 1 diabetes. Profiled with immunoSEQ multiplex PCR; TCRdb holds only in-frame clones, not every one. Of 230,000 or so clones detected, approximately 16% appear once; the ten largest clones hold about 0.078%. Sequencing input: naive CD4+ T cells from blood. The receptors come from a man in his thirties or forties with type 1 diabetes. CDR3s include the opening cysteine and the closing phenylalanine or tryptophan. Fields, in order: clone size, J gene, CDR3 length, V gene, D gene, CDR3 protein, CDR3 DNA. The D gene is left open where the match is weak. Only part of the rows carry a size: once, few, many, or a class if the clone is expanded.

>-|TRBJ1-5|13|TRBV30|-
CAWSPDPDQPQHF
TGTGCCTGGAGTCCCGACCCGGATCAGCCCCAGCATTTT
>-|TRBJ2-7|15|TRBV6-5|-
CASSYSITETYEQYF
TGTGCCAGCAGTTACTCGATCACAGAAACCTACGAGCAGTACTTC
>few|TRBJ2-5|17|TRBV15|-
CATSRGAGALGAETQYF
TGTGCCACCAGCAGAGGTGCCGGGGCGCTAGGGGCGGAGACCCAGTACTTC
>-|TRBJ2-5|13|TRBV25-1|-
CASSEWAQETQYF
TGTGCCAGCAGTGAATGGGCCCAAGAGACCCAGTACTTC
>-|TRBJ2-1|14|TRBV28|-
CASSRQDSYNEQFF
TGTGCCAGCAGTCGACAGGACTCCTACAATGAGCAGTTCTTC
>-|TRBJ2-6|16|TRBV2|-
CASRKGITQGANVLTF
TGTGCCAGCAGGAAGGGCATTACTCAAGGGGCCAACGTCCTGACTTTC
>-|TRBJ2-1|18|TRBV4-1|TRBD1
CASSQDLRGGGVNNEQFF
TGCGCCAGCAGCCAAGATCTTCGAGGGGGCGGAGTGAACAATGAGCAGTTCTTC
>few|TRBJ2-5|18|TRBV7-9|TRBD2
CASSTRTSGRLWQETQYF
TGTGCCAGCAGCACCCGGACTAGCGGGAGGCTCTGGCAAGAGACCCAGTACTTC
>-|TRBJ2-6|16|TRBV18|-
CASSSIAGTGANVLTF
TGTGCCAGCTCATCGATAGCAGGAACTGGGGCCAACGTCCTGACTTTC
>few|TRBJ2-1|14|TRBV5-1|-
CASSSGLGGDEQFF
TGCGCCAGCAGCTCCGGACTAGGGGGCGATGAGCAGTTCTTC
>-|TRBJ2-1|15|TRBV6-1|-
CASNNRDGSYNEQFF
TGTGCCAGCAACAACAGGGATGGGTCCTACAATGAGCAGTTCTTC
>few|TRBJ2-4|14|TRBV2|-
CASKRGESKNIQYF
TGTGCCTCGAAGAGGGGGGAGTCCAAAAACATTCAGTACTTC
>-|TRBJ2-7|15|TRBV19|-
CASSSPPGGEYEQYF
TGTGCCAGTAGTTCACCCCCAGGCGGGGAATACGAGCAGTACTTC
>few|TRBJ2-1|15|TRBV2|TRBD2
CASRRAGGPYNEQFF
TGTGCCAGCAGACGAGCGGGAGGCCCCTACAATGAGCAGTTCTTC
>few|TRBJ2-1|14|TRBV4-3|-
CASSQDSGHRVQFF
TGCGCCAGCAGCCAAGATTCGGGCCACAGGGTGCAGTTCTTC
>-|TRBJ2-2|16|TRBV9|-
CASSARQGGYTGELFF
TGTGCCAGCAGCGCTCGACAGGGAGGGTACACCGGGGAGCTGTTTTTT
>-|TRBJ2-1|13|TRBV5-1|-
CASSLGGYNEQFF
TGCGCCAGCAGCTTGGGCGGCTACAATGAGCAGTTCTTC
>-|TRBJ2-5|15|TRBV14|TRBD2
CASSQANSGRQTQYF
TGTGCCAGCAGCCAAGCCAATAGCGGGAGACAGACCCAGTACTTC
>few|TRBJ2-1|16|TRBV25-1|TRBD2
CASSELGTSGVGEQFF
TGTGCCAGCAGTGAACTCGGGACTAGCGGGGTAGGGGAGCAGTTCTTC
>few|TRBJ2-1|18|TRBV7-2|-
CASSLVAGSLQRSNEQFF
TGTGCCAGCAGCTTGGTAGCAGGGTCGCTTCAACGGAGCAATGAGCAGTTCTTC
>-|TRBJ2-7|14|TRBV9|-
CASSFSGTSYEQYF
TGTGCCAGCAGCTTTAGCGGTACATCCTACGAGCAGTACTTC
>-|TRBJ1-2|14|TRBV29-1|-
CSVGDRLANYGYTF
TGCAGCGTTGGGGACCGCTTAGCTAACTATGGCTACACCTTC
>-|TRBJ2-5|13|TRBV19|-
CASSITGTAPQYF
TGTGCCAGTAGTATTACTGGGACGGCACCCCAGTACTTC
>few|TRBJ1-2|14|TRBV30|TRBD1
CAWNHRGANYGYTF
TGTGCCTGGAATCACAGGGGGGCGAACTATGGCTACACCTTC
>-|TRBJ1-4|15|TRBV25-1|TRBD1
CASSNRGAAEGKLFF
TGTGCCAGCAGCAACAGGGGGGCCGCGGAAGGAAAACTGTTTTTT
>-|TRBJ2-7|15|TRBV28|-
CASRTADPPTYEQYF
TGTGCCAGCAGGACCGCGGATCCTCCCACCTACGAGCAGTACTTC
>-|TRBJ2-4|13|TRBV10-3|TRBD1
CAIRTQGEDIQYF
TGTGCCATCAGAACACAGGGGGAGGACATTCAGTACTTC
>few|TRBJ2-1|16|TRBV30|TRBD2
CAWRSPGGGKGREQFF
TGTGCCTGGAGAAGCCCGGGAGGGGGTAAGGGGCGTGAGCAGTTCTTC
>few|TRBJ2-7|15|TRBV9|-
CASSVGRGSSYEQYF
TGTGCCAGCAGCGTAGGGAGGGGTAGCTCCTACGAGCAGTACTTC